The 27 T cell receptor beta chains given below trace back to one sample, sequenced in a study of shared clonotypes between healthy human individuals. Clones were read by immunoSEQ multiplex PCR, and TCRdb kept only the in-frame ones, dropping some. The sample holds under 2.5 million clones, roughly 92% seen once. The source material was naive CD4+ T cells from PBMCs. The subset: CD45RA+ positively selected. The receptors here all came from a young man in good health. Some clones in this sample may be carry-over from other donors' samples.

This clone was found once. This sequence joins TRBV19 and TRBJ1-1; 8 nucleotides line up with TRBD1. The length of the CDR3 is 15 residues. V lost 7 bases to trimming and J lost 5 bases; unmatched junction nucleotides: 12. The germline gives CDR1 LNHDA, CDR2 SQIVND (reference sequence). This CDR3 is CASTPPGQGRTEAFF. The DNA of the CDR3 is TGTGCCAGTACCCCACCCGGACAGGGAAGGACTGAAGCTTTCTTT.

The V call is TRBV4-3, the J call TRBJ1-2; no clear D gene. CDR3 size: 15 residues. Trimming cost V 2 bases and J 5 bases, with 15 bases left between them. CDR1 is LGHNA, CDR2 YSLEER, per germline. The CDR3 DNA reads as TGCGCCAGCAGCCAACGAGGCCAAGGGCGATATGGCTACACCTTC. As protein: CASSQRGQGRYGYTF.

CDR3 nucleotides: TGCGCCAGCAGCCCACAGGGGAATAGGATCGCCGGGGAGCTGTTTTTT. As protein: CASSPQGNRIAGELFF. The chain couples TRBV4-1 to TRBJ2-2; 7 nucleotides line up with TRBD1. Unmatched junction bases numbered 11, after V lost 4 bases and J lost 6 bases. The CDR3 length is 16 residues. CDR1 and CDR2 (germline): MGHRA, YSYEKL.

The chain links TRBV10-3 to TRBJ1-1; no clear D. Germline V CDR1 and CDR2: ENHRY, SYGVKD. V shed 0 bases and J shed 1 base, with 6 bases lying between them. The CDR3 has 14 amino acids. The CDR3 region is CAISESTRNTEAFF. CDR3 nucleotides: TGTGCCATCAGTGAGTCGACGAGGAACACTGAAGCTTTCTTT.

As for this clone: This sample also contains other DNA sequences that code for the same CDR3. The rearrangement links TRBV29-1 to TRBJ2-1; perhaps TRBD2 as D (6 bases). Trimming pared 4 bases from V and 7 bases from J, leaving 11 bases between. Germline-derived CDR1 and CDR2 are SQVTM and ANQGSEA. The CDR3 contains 12 residues. CDR3 amino acids: CSVGGGRNEQFF. The DNA of the CDR3 is TGCAGCGTTGGGGGTGGGAGGAATGAGCAGTTCTTC.

V is TRBV5-1 and J is TRBJ1-1; possibly TRBD1 for D (6 bases). Germline CDR1 SGHRS, CDR2 YFSETQ. The CDR3 totals 14 residues. V lost 4 bases and J 1 base, leaving 11 bases between the germline ends. DNA for the CDR3: TGCGCCAGCAGCCTTGGGACATCGAACACTGAAGCTTTCTTT. Its protein is CASSLGTSNTEAFF. Combining the CDR3 with reference TRBV5-1 and TRBJ1-1 gives the whole variable domain KAGVTQTPRYLIKTRGQQVTLSCSPISGHRSVSWYQQTPGQGLQFLFEYFSETQRNKGNFPGRFSGRQFSNSRSEMNVSTLELGDSALYLCASSLGTSNTEAFFGQGTRLTVV.

The gene calls are TRBV19 and TRBJ1-2; 7 nucleotides align to TRBD1. CDR1 is LNHDA, CDR2 SQIVND, per germline (reference sequence). The CDR3 extends over 15 amino acids. J lost 8 bases, V lost 7 bases, and 16 bases had no gene match. CDR3: CASTEGGAAMRGYTF. CDR3 nucleotide sequence: TGTGCCAGTACAGAAGGGGGCGCCGCTATGAGAGGCTACACCTTC.

The CDR3 DNA follows: TGTGCCATGGGGGGACAGCCAACGCGGCCTGGGGCCAACGTCCTGACTTTC. Translated: CAMGGQPTRPGANVLTF. The genes are TRBV10-3 and TRBJ2-6, with D maybe TRBD1 (7 bases). This CDR3 has 17 residues. V was pared by 9 bases and J by 2 bases, with 20 bases between. Germline CDR1 ENHRY, CDR2 SYGVKD.

A note on this clone: This specimen includes other DNA sequences encoding the same CDR3. The chain couples TRBV28 to TRBJ2-7, with 8 bases matching TRBD1. The J segment lost 4 bases and the V segment lost 8 bases, leaving 7 bases of the junction unmatched. The CDR3 length is 13 residues. Per the germline V gene, CDR1 is MDHEN and CDR2 is SYDVKM. CDR3 DNA: TGTGCCAGCCGAGGACAGGGTAGGTACGAGCAGTACTTC. This sequence encodes CASRGQGRYEQYF.

V gene TRBV27 combines with J gene TRBJ2-5; D tentatively reads TRBD1 or TRBD2 (5 bases each). V was pared by 2 bases and J by 6 bases, with 10 bases between. This CDR3 comprises 13 residues. CDR1 is MNHEY and CDR2 is SMNVEV in the germline V gene (reference sequence). The CDR3 DNA reads as TGTGCCAGCAGTTTACACGGGGACCAGACCCAGTACTTC. Protein product: CASSLHGDQTQYF.

The rearrangement uses TRBV7-2 and TRBJ1-5; D unclear. The length of the CDR3 is 13 residues. CDR1 SGHTA and CDR2 FQGNSA come from the germline V gene. With 2 bases removed from V and 9 bases from J, the gap between germline ends came to 11 bases. The CDR3 reads CASSLLEGGPQHF. The CDR3 DNA sequence: TGTGCCAGCAGCTTATTGGAGGGTGGGCCCCAGCATTTT.

A note on this clone: Other DNA sequences from this sample encode an identical CDR3 as well. The gene calls are TRBV19 and TRBJ1-2; no firm D call. This CDR3 comprises 13 residues. The ends were cut back, 3 bases at V and 2 bases at J, with 7 bases in the middle. The germline V gene has CDR1 LNHDA and CDR2 SQIVND (reference sequence). Written as DNA, the CDR3 is TGTGCCAGTAGTATCAGGCAAAACTATGGCTACACCTTC. This translates into CASSIRQNYGYTF.

A remark on this clone: Within the sample, other DNA sequences also encode this same CDR3. The chain joins TRBV30 to TRBJ1-3; D remains ambiguous. The germline V and J ends were trimmed by 0 bases and 0 bases, with 9 bases remaining between them. The CDR3 is 15 residues long. CDR1 and CDR2 from the germline V gene are GTSNPN and SVGIG (reference sequence). CDR3 loop: CAWSVRRSSGNTIYF. CDR3 in DNA: TGTGCCTGGAGTGTACGTCGGAGCTCTGGAAACACCATATATTTT.

The chain carries TRBV5-1 and TRBJ2-1; 7 nucleotides align to TRBD2. Trimming took 5 bases from V and 9 from J; bases not matched to a gene: 8. The CDR3 is 13 residues long. Germline-derived CDR1 and CDR2 are SGHRS and YFSETQ. CDR3 sequence (DNA): TGCGCCAGCAGGCTCTGGACGGGAGGTGAGCAGTTCTTC. Translated: CASRLWTGGEQFF.

V usage is TRBV14 and J usage is TRBJ2-7, with a tentative D call TRBD2 (5 bases). V shed 4 bases and J shed 4 bases, with 14 bases lying between them. CDR3 size: 14 residues. Germline CDR1 reads SGHDN; CDR2 reads FVKESK. The CDR3 loop is CASSRMGGPYEQYF. DNA for the CDR3: TGTGCCAGCAGCCGTATGGGCGGGCCTTACGAGCAGTACTTC.

As regards this clone: In the same sample, other DNA sequences code for this CDR3. CDR3 nucleotide sequence: TGTGCCAGCAGCGTAGGGGGGCTCTCTGGAAACACCATATATTTT. Translation gives CASSVGGLSGNTIYF. The J gene is TRBJ1-3, the V gene TRBV9, with TRBD1 as a possible D gene (6 bases). V gave up 0 bases and J gave up 0 bases, with 7 bases separating them. This CDR3 has 15 residues. Germline assignment: CDR1 SGDLS and CDR2 YYNGEE.

The V gene is TRBV5-1, the J gene TRBJ1-2; no clear D. Germline CDR1 reads SGHRS; CDR2 reads YFSETQ. The ends were cut back, 4 bases at V and 0 bases at J, with 7 bases in the middle. The CDR3 is 13 residues long. CDR3 in DNA: TGCGCCAGCAGCGCGCAGTCTAACTATGGCTACACCTTC. Its protein product is CASSAQSNYGYTF.

The chain couples TRBV18 to TRBJ2-5, with D possibly TRBD2 on 6 matching bases. The CDR3 loop spans 15 amino acids. Trimming took off 6 bases at V and 4 bases at J, with 18 bases between the two ends. CDR1 and CDR2 from the germline V gene are KGHSH and LQKENI. CDR3 sequence (DNA): TGTGCCAGCTCCCCTTGGAGGGCCGGAGGAGAGACCCAGTACTTC. This sequence encodes CASSPWRAGGETQYF.

CDR3 nucleotide sequence: TGTGCCAGCAGTCCCCAGGCAGATACGCAGTATTTT. The encoded protein is CASSPQADTQYF. V is TRBV28 and J is TRBJ2-3; D is unresolved. The CDR3 is 12 amino acids. Trimming pared 5 bases from V and 4 bases from J, leaving 7 bases between. The germline V gene encodes CDR1 MDHEN and CDR2 SYDVKM.

The V and J genes are TRBV28 and TRBJ2-6; the match to TRBD1 covers 7 bases. The CDR3 spans 15 residues. The germline CDR1 and CDR2 sequences are MDHEN and SYDVKM. With V trimmed by 8 bases and J by 2 bases, 6 bases remained unmatched. The CDR3 region is CASRQTGAGANVLTF. CDR3 bases: TGTGCCAGCCGCCAAACAGGGGCTGGGGCCAACGTCCTGACTTTC.

The rearrangement links TRBV7-2 to TRBJ2-4; TRBD2 is a possible D gene (6 bases). This CDR3 comprises 16 residues. V was clipped by 1 base and J by 0 bases, with 10 bases between them. In germline, CDR1 is SGHTA, CDR2 FQGNSA. The CDR3 spells CASSLDSGVAKNIQYF. The CDR3 nucleotides are TGTGCCAGCAGCTTAGATTCGGGGGTAGCCAAAAACATTCAGTACTTC.

The genes are TRBV5-1 and TRBJ1-1, with a possible D match to TRBD1 (6 bases). Trimming cost V 4 bases and J 7 bases, with 14 bases left between them. Germline V gives CDR1 SGHRS, CDR2 YFSETQ. The CDR3 length is 13 residues. In nucleotides, the CDR3 is TGCGCCAGCAGCCCTACCGGGACACATGAAGCTTTCTTT. Encoded protein: CASSPTGTHEAFF. The entire variable domain, with the rest obtained from reference TRBV5-1 and TRBJ1-1, is as follows: KAGVTQTPRYLIKTRGQQVTLSCSPISGHRSVSWYQQTPGQGLQFLFEYFSETQRNKGNFPGRFSGRQFSNSRSEMNVSTLELGDSALYLCASSPTGTHEAFFGQGTRLTVV.

The chain is built from TRBV28 and TRBJ1-2; D is possibly TRBD1 (6 bases). V dropped 5 bases and J dropped 4 bases, with 14 bases sitting between them. The CDR3 consists of 14 residues. Per the germline V gene, CDR1 is MDHEN and CDR2 is SYDVKM. This chain's CDR3 is CASSQLDRFYGYTF. CDR3 nucleotide sequence: TGTGCCAGCAGTCAACTCGACAGGTTCTATGGCTACACCTTC.

The rearrangement uses TRBV6-1 and TRBJ1-2, with TRBD1 matching over 7 bases. The CDR3 has 13 amino acids. Trimming at V came to 6 bases and at J to 8 bases, leaving 9 bases not matched to a gene. Germline V gives CDR1 MNHNS, CDR2 SASEGT. The CDR3 region is CASRRTGVDGYTF. CDR3 in DNA: TGTGCCAGCAGACGTACAGGGGTTGACGGCTACACCTTC.

This rearrangement joins TRBV5-4 to TRBJ2-1, with 7 bases identical to TRBD2. Losses at the gene ends were 4 bases for V and 9 bases for J; bases not matched to a gene: 16. Germline V CDR1 and CDR2: SGHNT, YYREEE (reference sequence). CDR3 length equals 16 residues. CDR3 bases: TGTGCCAGCAGCGGGGGGACTAAAAACGTAGGTATTGAGCAGTTCTTC. It encodes CASSGGTKNVGIEQFF.

The chain joins TRBV7-9 to TRBJ1-5, with 7 bases lining up with TRBD1. Germline-derived CDR1 and CDR2 are SEHNR and FQNEAQ (reference sequence). This CDR3 has 16 amino acids. The V and J ends lost 5 bases and 1 base, in that order; junction bases with no gene match: 8. CDR3 sequence: CASSHRGGKSNQPQHF. The CDR3 nucleotides read TGTGCCAGCAGCCACAGGGGAGGTAAGAGCAATCAGCCCCAGCATTTT.

The sample holds one count of this clone. This chain connects TRBV4-1 to TRBJ1-2; TRBD1 agrees at 7 bases. V lost 8 bases and J lost 8; bases outside the gene matches: 14. The CDR3 has 14 residues. Germline loops: CDR1 MGHRA, CDR2 YSYEKL. CDR3 in amino acids: CASAGTNRGVGYTF. CDR3 nucleotides: TGCGCCAGCGCCGGTACCAACAGGGGCGTCGGCTACACCTTC.